The 2 T cell receptor beta chains listed next were all sequenced from one sample in a study of CD8+CD57+ T cells in acquired aplastic anemia. The authors sequenced patients whose flow cytometry had shown CD8+CD57+ cell expansion. It was genomic DNA that served as the template for profiling TCR beta VDJ and CDR3. TCRdb reprocessed the reads via MiXCR and lists one record per CDR3 protein. In the table there are about 160,000 distinct CDR3 sequences, 48% of which are singletons. Sequencing was carried out using sorted CD4+, CD8+, or CD8+CD57+ T cells (not recorded which) from PBMCs. The receptors here all came from a human donor with aplastic anemia.

The chain carries TRBV29-1 and TRBJ1-2, with 9 nucleotides matching TRBD1. The CDR3 length is 12 residues. Germline-derived CDR1 and CDR2 are SQVTM and ANQGSEA. With 5 bases clipped from V and 7 bases from J, the junction kept 5 bases outside the gene matches. The DNA for the CDR3 is TGCAGCGTTCACAGGGGGCTAAGTGGCTACACCTTC. Amino acids: CSVHRGLSGYTF.

This chain uses TRBV5-1 with TRBJ1-1; D gene unclear. Germline values: CDR1 SGHRS, CDR2 YFSETQ. V lost 5 bases, J lost 2 bases, and 10 bases lay in between. The CDR3 length is 13 residues. The CDR3 region is CASSWTSNTEAFF. As DNA, the CDR3 is TGCGCCAGCAGTTGGACGTCTAACACTGAAGCTTTCTTT.